This TCR beta chain is drawn from a study of beta chain features in type 1 diabetes. Points from the study as a whole: A PCR bias possibly favoring shorter templates would apply equally to patients and controls.

Since all of the isolated RNA was reverse transcribed, expressed TCRB transcripts were what got sequenced. The method was immunoSEQ multiplex PCR; TCRdb's version includes in-frame clones alone and lacks a portion of them. The sample shows roughly 250,000 clones, 9.6% of them seen only once. CDR1 and CDR2 (germline): SGHDN, FVKESK. Trimming stripped 3 bases from V and 4 bases from J, with 15 bases between. The CDR3 loop spans 16 amino acids. There are a few counts of this clone. The antigen is not known. Sequenced sample: naive CD4+ T cells from blood. This receptor was taken from a woman aged 18-29 years in good health. The chain carries TRBV14 and TRBJ2-2, with D perhaps TRBD1 (6 bases). The DNA for the CDR3 is TGTGCCAGCAGCCAGGTCAGGGGCAGTGGCACCGGGGAGCTGTTTTTT. Amino acid sequence: CASSQVRGSGTGELFF.